This T cell receptor beta chain was captured in a study of blood T cell repertoires in COVID-19. Profiled with immunoSEQ multiplex PCR; TCRdb holds only in-frame clones, not every one. The table includes about 60,000 clones, around 84% detected once. The CDR3 has 18 residues. Sequencing used peripheral blood. This clonotype originated in a human donor in a cohort sampled during active COVID-19. J is TRBJ2-5 and V is TRBV21-1; the table names TRBD2, a call not compared with the DNA. TRBV21-1 is flagged as a pseudogene. The chain's CDR3 is CASSPKSEGLVPGETQYF. In DNA form, the CDR3 reads TGTGCCAGCAGCCCAAAGTCGGAAGGACTAGTTCCGGGAGAGACCCAGTACTTC.